This passage covers 17 T cell receptor beta chains from one sample sequenced in a study of control samples from healthy donors and cancer patients. The method was immunoSEQ multiplex PCR; TCRdb's version includes in-frame clones alone and lacks a portion of them. The sample yields roughly 220,000 clones, 85% to 95% seen once. Sequencing was carried out using blood. The receptors were sampled from a middle-aged man in good health.

The gene calls are TRBV9 and TRBJ1-4; 9 positions agree with TRBD1. Trimming at V came to 2 bases and at J to 0 bases, leaving 8 bases not matched to a gene. The CDR3 sequence is 18 residues long. The V gene's germline CDR1 is SGDLS and CDR2 YYNGEE. CDR3 DNA: TGTGCCAGCAGCGTTACAGGGGGCGAGTATGCAACTAATGAAAAACTGTTTTTT. Protein product: CASSVTGGEYATNEKLFF.

The chain carries TRBV6-5 and TRBJ1-4; possible D gene TRBD1, 6 bases. Germline loops: CDR1 MNHEY, CDR2 SVGAGI. This CDR3 region has 14 residues. The germline V and J ends were trimmed by 6 bases and 3 bases, with 11 bases remaining between them. The CDR3 loop is CASSLQGSNEKLFF. CDR3 in DNA: TGTGCCAGCAGCCTACAGGGTTCTAATGAAAAACTGTTTTTT.

The genes are TRBV7-2 and TRBJ2-6, with D uncertain. The CDR3 consists of 15 residues. Trimming left V 3 bases short and J 0 bases short, with 6 bases between. Germline CDR1 is SGHTA and CDR2 is FQGNSA. The chain's CDR3 is CASSLKNSGANVLTF. The CDR3 bases are TGTGCCAGCAGCTTGAAAAACTCTGGGGCCAACGTCCTGACTTTC.

The rearrangement links TRBV5-1 to TRBJ1-2, with D possibly being TRBD1 (5 bases). Germline CDR1 is SGHRS and CDR2 is YFSETQ. V dropped 3 bases and J dropped 4 bases, with 16 bases sitting between them. The CDR3 loop spans 15 amino acids. This CDR3 is CASSYDRSLVYGYTF. CDR3 nucleotide sequence: TGCGCCAGCAGCTATGACAGATCTCTGGTCTATGGCTACACCTTC.

The chain is built from TRBV11-2 and TRBJ1-3, with D maybe TRBD1 (5 bases). The V gene lost 0 bases and the J gene lost 3 bases, with 9 bases spanning the gap. Germline-derived CDR1 and CDR2 are SGHAT and FQNNGV. CDR3 length: 15 residues. This chain's CDR3 is CASSLDWGIGNTIYF. CDR3 in DNA: TGTGCCAGCAGCTTAGATTGGGGGATTGGAAACACCATATATTTT.

The V gene is TRBV10-3, the J gene TRBJ1-4, with TRBD1 as a possible D gene (5 bases). This CDR3 spans 14 amino acids. Trimming took 6 bases from V and 5 from J, leaving 13 bases between them. Germline loops: CDR1 ENHRY, CDR2 SYGVKD. For the CDR3, the DNA is TGTGCCATCAGAAGGGACGGGGGAAATGAAAAACTGTTTTTT. It is translated as CAIRRDGGNEKLFF.

This sequence joins TRBV5-4 and TRBJ2-1, with TRBD2 matching over 16 bases. With 9 bases clipped from V and 7 bases from J, the junction kept 7 bases outside the gene matches. The CDR3 is made up of 15 amino acids. Germline assignment: CDR1 SGHNT and CDR2 YYREEE (reference sequence). The CDR3 DNA is TGTGCCACCCAGGGACTAGCGGGGGGGAGGAATGAGCAGTTCTTC. Protein product: CATQGLAGGRNEQFF.

This sequence joins TRBV13 and TRBJ1-1; D gene ambiguous. Between the trimmed V and J ends, which lost 6 bases and 0 bases, there was a span of 8 bases. Germline V gives CDR1 PRHDT, CDR2 FYEKMQ (reference sequence). The CDR3 loop spans 13 amino acids. The CDR3 DNA is TGTGCCAGCAGTAATCGTGTGAACACTGAAGCTTTCTTT. It is translated as CASSNRVNTEAFF.

The chain carries TRBV11-2 and TRBJ2-7; 8 bases match TRBD2. After removal of 4 bases from V and 6 bases from J, the junction contained 5 bases not matched to a gene. Germline V lookup: CDR1 SGHAT, CDR2 FQNNGV. The CDR3 is made up of 13 amino acids. The CDR3 coding sequence is TGTGCCAGCAGCTGGCGGGGGGTCTCCGAGCAGTACTTC. Protein: CASSWRGVSEQYF. Variable domain in full (rest from reference TRBV11-2 and TRBJ2-7): EAGVAQSPRYKIIEKRQSVAFWCNPISGHATLYWYQQILGQGPKLLIQFQNNGVVDDSQLPKDRFSAERLKGVDSTLKIQPAKLEDSAVYLCASSWRGVSEQYFGPGTRLTVT.

The chain carries TRBV2 and TRBJ1-4, with a tentative D call TRBD1 (5 bases). CDR3 length: 14 residues. V lost 7 bases and J lost 5, with 14 bases in between. Germline lookup yields CDR1 SNHLY and CDR2 FYNNEI. The CDR3 DNA reads as TGTGCCAGCACGGTTACAGGACAAAATGAAAAACTGTTTTTT. Protein sequence: CASTVTGQNEKLFF.

The chain has TRBV2 and TRBJ2-2, with D uncertain. CDR1 is SNHLY, CDR2 FYNNEI, per germline. This CDR3 is built from 14 residues. V lost 5 bases and J lost 1, with 8 bases in between. The CDR3, as DNA: TGTGCCAGCAGTATGGAACAGAACACCGGGGAGCTGTTTTTT. Its protein product is CASSMEQNTGELFF.

The chain recombines TRBV6-9 with TRBJ2-2; 7 bases are shared with TRBD1. The germline CDR1 and CDR2 sequences are MNHGY and SVAAGI. The CDR3 contains 21 residues. After removal of 3 bases from V and 5 bases from J, the junction contained 24 bases not matched to a gene. CDR3 in amino acids: CASSYRGQKHRIPGATGELFF. The CDR3 bases are TGTGCCAGCAGTTACCGGGGACAGAAGCACCGGATCCCGGGTGCAACCGGGGAGCTGTTTTTT.

V usage is TRBV5-1 and J usage is TRBJ2-1, with D perhaps assigned TRBD1 or TRBD2 (5 bases each). Germline lookup yields CDR1 SGHRS and CDR2 YFSETQ. V lost 4 bases to trimming and J lost 2 bases, with 13 bases between them. The CDR3 spans 15 residues. The CDR3 region is CASSPSGAAYNEQFF. The CDR3 DNA reads as TGCGCCAGCAGCCCCTCCGGGGCGGCCTACAATGAGCAGTTCTTC.

The chain is built from TRBV9 and TRBJ1-2; 8 bases line up with TRBD1. The V gene end was trimmed by 3 bases and the J gene end by 8 bases; junction bases not matched to a gene: 9. The CDR3 totals 14 residues. In germline, CDR1 is SGDLS, CDR2 YYNGEE. The CDR3 reads CASSAETGVVGYTF. The CDR3 region has the DNA TGTGCCAGCAGCGCCGAGACAGGGGTGGTCGGCTACACCTTC.

The chain is built from TRBV28 and TRBJ2-2; 12 bases are shared with TRBD1. From germline, CDR1 is MDHEN and CDR2 SYDVKM. This CDR3 comprises 16 residues. J was trimmed by 7 bases and V by 8 bases; bases with no gene match: 11. CDR3: CASEVPGQGARGELFF. As DNA, the CDR3 is TGTGCCAGCGAAGTACCGGGACAGGGGGCCCGCGGGGAGCTGTTTTTT.

This chain joins TRBV14 and TRBJ2-1; 8 bases are shared with TRBD1. The CDR3 loop spans 14 amino acids. Per the germline V gene, CDR1 is SGHDN and CDR2 is FVKESK. The trim removed 3 bases at V and 5 bases at J, leaving 3 bases unmatched. CDR3 region: CASSQDRANNEQFF. CDR3 DNA: TGTGCCAGCAGCCAGGACAGGGCTAACAATGAGCAGTTCTTC.

This chain joins TRBV6-1 and TRBJ2-1; no clear D gene. V lost 5 bases, J lost 4 bases, and 9 bases lay in between. The CDR3 covers 13 residues. The germline gives CDR1 MNHNS, CDR2 SASEGT. This chain's CDR3 is CASSQNWYNEQFF. CDR3 nucleotides: TGTGCCAGCAGTCAAAACTGGTACAATGAGCAGTTCTTC.